These 17 T cell receptor beta chains share one sample of origin, sequenced in a study of cytomegalovirus exposure and HLA in healthy donors. In the PCR, 60 Vbeta and 13 Jbeta primers were used. The method was immunoSEQ multiplex PCR; TCRdb's version includes in-frame clones alone and lacks a portion of them. The profile shows some 150,000 clones, around 80% of them singletons. Source material: PBMCs. The receptors were gathered from a woman aged 25 to 39 in good health and CMV-seropositive.

V usage is TRBV5-1 and J usage is TRBJ2-7; TRBD1 matches 8 bases. J lost 0 bases, V lost 4 bases, and 3 bases had no gene match. Germline CDR1 SGHRS, CDR2 YFSETQ. This CDR3 region has 14 residues. The CDR3 is CASSPGTGSYEQYF. DNA for the CDR3: TGCGCCAGCAGCCCTGGGACAGGCTCCTACGAGCAGTACTTC.

The chain couples TRBV29-1 to TRBJ2-7; 8 bases line up with TRBD1. Germline V gene lookup returns CDR1 SQVTM and CDR2 ANQGSEA. The junction had 5 bases not matched to a gene; V was cut back by 5 bases and J by 2 bases. The CDR3 sequence is 13 residues long. CDR3 protein: CSVSPGQAYEQYF. CDR3 DNA: TGCAGCGTTTCTCCGGGACAGGCCTACGAGCAGTACTTC.

This chain uses TRBV7-9 with TRBJ1-5; the match to TRBD1 covers 10 bases. Germline CDR1 and CDR2: SEHNR and FQNEAQ (reference sequence). This CDR3 comprises 13 residues. Losses at the gene ends were 5 bases for V and 5 bases for J; bases not matched to a gene: 0. The CDR3 DNA reads as TGTGCCAGCAGCGGGACAGGGGATCAGCCCCAGCATTTT. Translating gives CASSGTGDQPQHF.

The V gene is TRBV21-1, the J gene TRBJ1-5; the table's D call, TRBD1, has no DNA check behind it. TRBV21-1 is labeled a pseudogene. This CDR3 has 14 residues. CDR3 region: CASSKGHPFQPQHF. In DNA, the CDR3 is TGTGCCAGCAGCAAAGGACATCCCTTTCAGCCCCAGCATTTT.

The rearrangement links TRBV30 to TRBJ1-4; D unresolved. Between the trimmed V and J ends, which lost 8 bases and 8 bases, there was a span of 15 bases. Germline V gives CDR1 GTSNPN, CDR2 SVGIG (reference sequence). This CDR3 contains 12 residues. The CDR3 spells CALTHSTEKLFF. For the CDR3, the DNA is TGTGCCCTTACTCATAGTACGGAAAAACTGTTTTTT.

The chain joins TRBV5-5 to TRBJ2-7; a possible D gene is TRBD2 (6 bases). Germline V lookup: CDR1 SGHKS, CDR2 YYEKEE (reference sequence). The CDR3 covers 17 residues. V was clipped by 1 base and J by 1 base, with 18 bases between them. The CDR3 coding sequence is TGTGCCAGCAGCTTGAGGGACGGAGGGTCGTGGTCCTACGAGCAGTACTTC. Residues: CASSLRDGGSWSYEQYF. Together with reference TRBV5-5 and TRBJ2-7, the CDR3 gives the full variable domain: DAGVTQSPTHLIKTRGQQVTLRCSPISGHKSVSWYQQVLGQGPQFIFQYYEKEERGRGNFPDRFSARQFPNYSSELNVNALLLGDSALYLCASSLRDGGSWSYEQYFGPGTRLTVT.

The V call is TRBV5-1, the J call TRBJ1-3; D might be TRBD1 (6 bases). V was pared by 1 base and J by 0 bases, with 8 bases between. Germline CDR1 SGHRS, CDR2 YFSETQ. This CDR3 has 15 residues. For the CDR3, the DNA is TGCGCCAGCAGCTTGATGGACAGCTCTGGAAACACCATATATTTT. The encoded protein is CASSLMDSSGNTIYF.

The chain combines TRBV5-4 with TRBJ2-1; 9 bases match TRBD2. After removal of 2 bases from V and 0 bases from J, the junction contained 3 bases not matched to a gene. Germline CDR1 reads SGHNT; CDR2 reads YYREEE (reference sequence). This CDR3 spans 16 amino acids. The DNA for the CDR3 is TGTGCCAGCAGCTTTGGCGGGAGGGGCTCCTACAATGAGCAGTTCTTC. Its translation is CASSFGGRGSYNEQFF.

This chain links TRBV6-6 with TRBJ1-1; the D gene is possibly TRBD1 (5 bases). There are 13 residues in the CDR3. Germline CDR1 is MNHNY and CDR2 is SVGAGI (reference sequence). V gave up 4 bases and J gave up 5 bases, with 11 bases separating them. This chain's CDR3 is CASSSRVGTEAFF. The CDR3 bases are TGTGCCAGCAGTTCCAGGGTGGGGACTGAAGCTTTCTTT.

This chain joins TRBV2 and TRBJ2-5, with D perhaps TRBD1 (5 bases). Trimming took off 6 bases at V and 2 bases at J, with 7 bases between the two ends. The germline CDR1 and CDR2 sequences are SNHLY and FYNNEI. This CDR3 contains 12 residues. CDR3: CASRTDQETQYF. The DNA of the CDR3 is TGTGCCAGCAGGACAGATCAAGAGACCCAGTACTTC.

This chain joins TRBV28 and TRBJ1-5; perhaps TRBD1 as D (5 bases). Germline CDR1 reads MDHEN; CDR2 reads SYDVKM. This CDR3 is 14 amino acids long. The germline V and J ends were trimmed by 6 bases and 5 bases, with 14 bases remaining between them. The CDR3 protein is CASRRRDSDQPQHF. The CDR3 DNA is TGTGCCAGCAGACGCCGGGACTCCGATCAGCCCCAGCATTTT.

This chain joins TRBV7-9 and TRBJ1-5; 10 bases are a match to TRBD1. The CDR3 length is 16 residues. Germline V lookup: CDR1 SEHNR, CDR2 FQNEAQ (reference sequence). Trimming took 5 bases from V and 6 from J; bases not matched to a gene: 10. The CDR3 nucleotides read TGTGCCAGCAGCGCCGAAGGACAGGGGGAAGGTCAGCCCCAGCATTTT. It codes for CASSAEGQGEGQPQHF.

V and J are TRBV29-1 and TRBJ1-1; 8 positions match TRBD1. The CDR3 length is 14 residues. In germline, CDR1 is SQVTM, CDR2 ANQGSEA. J gave up 2 bases and V 3 bases, and 5 bases lay outside the gene matches. In nucleotides, the CDR3 is TGCAGCGTTGATACAGGGGGTGTTAACACTGAAGCTTTCTTT. Protein product: CSVDTGGVNTEAFF.

This clone was counted only a few times. CDR3 residues: CASSHLVDRANTEAFF. CDR3 DNA sequence: TGCGCCAGCAGCCACTTAGTAGACAGGGCGAACACTGAAGCTTTCTTT. The rearrangement uses TRBV4-3 and TRBJ1-1; 7 positions agree with TRBD1. Germline-derived CDR1 and CDR2 are LGHNA and YSLEER. Trimming at V came to 3 bases and at J to 1 base, leaving 8 bases not matched to a gene. The CDR3 totals 16 residues.

The rearrangement joins TRBV29-1 to TRBJ2-1, with a weak D call TRBD2 (6 bases). With 0 bases removed from V and 10 bases from J, the gap between germline ends came to 22 bases. Germline CDR1 is SQVTM and CDR2 is ANQGSEA. CDR3 length equals 16 residues. The CDR3: CSVEEVGGGAFGEQFF. CDR3 coding DNA: TGCAGCGTTGAAGAGGTTGGTGGAGGGGCGTTTGGAGAGCAGTTCTTC.

The chain joins TRBV30 to TRBJ1-1, with TRBD1 identical over 7 bases. The germline gives CDR1 GTSNPN, CDR2 SVGIG (reference sequence). The CDR3 spans 13 residues. V shed 4 bases and J 7 bases; nucleotides not matched to a gene: 9. CDR3 nucleotides: TGTGCCTGGACCGGGACAGCCGGTTTTGAAGCTTTCTTT. Protein product: CAWTGTAGFEAFF.

The table lists this clone with a count of one. The chain recombines TRBV27 with TRBJ1-2, with a weak D call TRBD1 (6 bases). V was cut by 5 bases and J by 7 bases, with 17 bases left in between. Per germline, CDR1 MNHEY and CDR2 SMNVEV (reference sequence). The CDR3 totals 14 residues. CDR3 amino acids: CASSPLGGAGGYTF. DNA of the CDR3: TGTGCCAGCAGTCCCCTCGGGGGGGCCGGTGGCTACACCTTC.